A single sample gave rise to the 29 T cell receptor beta chains below, sequenced in a study of T cell repertoires in cytomegalovirus infection. Their target antigens are unknown. MiXCR, applied by TCRdb to the reads, yields one record per CDR3 protein. Of some 110,000 distinct CDR3 sequences listed, more than 25% are singletons. Sequencing was performed on CD8+ T cells from cultured PBMCs, taken from culture after CMV antigen stimulation. The receptors here all came from a human donor in good health (CMV status not recorded). Some clones in this sample may be carry-over from other donors' samples.

This clonotype was counted only a few times. This chain connects TRBV4-1 to TRBJ2-7; 11 bases agree with TRBD1. Looked up from germline, CDR1 is MGHRA and CDR2 is YSYEKL. CDR3 length: 15 residues. J gave up 2 bases and V 5 bases, and 5 bases lay outside the gene matches. The CDR3 spells CASSAPGQGAYEQYF. As DNA, the CDR3 is TGCGCCAGCAGCGCACCGGGACAGGGGGCCTACGAGCAGTACTTC.

V and J are TRBV6-8 and TRBJ1-2; no clear D. The length of the CDR3 is 13 residues. Germline CDR1 reads MNHGY; CDR2 reads SAAAGT. Trimming stripped 4 bases from V and 1 base from J, with 7 bases between. This chain's CDR3 is CASSFGNNYGYTF. The CDR3 nucleotides read TGTGCCAGCAGTTTCGGGAATAACTATGGCTACACCTTC.

Regarding this clonotype: This may arise from a read error, as a much more abundant clone is one base away. V usage is TRBV11-2 and J usage is TRBJ2-1, with TRBD1 matching 9 bases. The germline gives CDR1 SGHAT, CDR2 FQNNGV. The junction had 12 bases not matched to a gene; V was cut back by 5 bases and J by 10 bases. The CDR3 has 15 residues. This chain's CDR3 is CASSLGQGSSKEQFF. The DNA for the CDR3 is TGTGCCAGCAGCCTGGGACAGGGATCTTCCAAGGAGCAGTTCTTC. The variable domain in full, with the rest retrieved from reference TRBV11-2 and TRBJ2-1, is EAGVAQSPRYKIIEKRQSVAFWCNPISGHATLYWYQQILGQGPKLLIQFQNNGVVDDSQLPKDRFSAERLKGVDSTLKIQPAKLEDSAVYLCASSLGQGSSKEQFFGPGTRLTVL.

The chain couples TRBV5-6 to TRBJ2-2, with 11 nucleotides matching TRBD2. Germline CDR1 is SGHDT and CDR2 is YYEEEE. V shed 3 bases, J shed 0 bases, and the junction held 7 bases outside the gene matches. The CDR3 runs to 18 residues. The CDR3 bases are TGTGCCAGCAGCTCGACTAGCGGGGAGCTAGCGAACACCGGGGAGCTGTTTTTT. It specifies CASSSTSGELANTGELFF.

V gene TRBV7-2 combines with J gene TRBJ2-2; 12 bases line up with TRBD2. CDR1 and CDR2 from the germline V gene are SGHTA and FQGNSA. The CDR3 covers 18 residues. The V segment lost 5 bases and the J segment 7 bases; nucleotides outside the gene matches: 14. Here the CDR3 DNA reads TGTGCCAGCAGCCCCACTTGGACTAGCGGGGTCTTGGACGGGGAGCTGTTTTTT. This encodes CASSPTWTSGVLDGELFF.

This clonotype was found many times. The V and J genes are TRBV12-3 or TRBV12-4 and TRBJ1-5, with 8 bases matching TRBD1. The CDR3 consists of 13 residues. The ends lost 6 bases at V and 6 bases at J; junction bases unmatched: 4. CDR3 DNA: TGTGCCAGCAGGCAGGGGGCCGGTCAGCCCCAGCATTTT. Residues: CASRQGAGQPQHF.

This chain uses TRBV7-9 with TRBJ2-2; D gene unclear. The CDR3 sequence is 16 residues long. V lost 5 bases and J lost 2, with 15 bases in between. From germline, CDR1 is SEHNR and CDR2 FQNEAQ (reference sequence). CDR3 amino acids: CASSPASELNTGELFF. The DNA for the CDR3 is TGTGCCAGCAGCCCAGCGTCTGAGCTAAACACCGGGGAGCTGTTTTTT.

This chain links TRBV5-1 with TRBJ1-1; a weak D match, TRBD1 (5 bases). V was clipped by 2 bases and J by 0 bases, with 17 bases between them. Germline V lookup: CDR1 SGHRS, CDR2 YFSETQ. This CDR3 comprises 17 residues. The CDR3 here is CASSFLAGRGVNTEAFF. The CDR3 bases are TGCGCCAGCAGCTTTCTAGCGGGGCGCGGCGTGAACACTGAAGCTTTCTTT.

This clonotype was seen ten or more times. This sequence joins TRBV24-1 and TRBJ2-2, with TRBD2 matching 8 bases. This CDR3 has 14 residues. Germline CDR1 KGHDR, CDR2 SFDVKD. V lost 9 bases, J lost 4 bases, and 6 bases stayed unmatched. DNA of the CDR3: TGTGCCACCGATAGCGGGGACACCACCGGGGAGCTGTTTTTT. This encodes CATDSGDTTGELFF.

There are a few counts of this clonotype. The CDR3 loop is CASSLGGTPFYTDTQYF. For the CDR3, the DNA is TGTGCCAGCAGCTTGGGTGGGACTCCCTTTTACACAGATACGCAGTATTTT. This chain connects TRBV5-5 to TRBJ2-3; possibly TRBD2 for D (6 bases). The CDR3 contains 17 residues. V dropped 0 bases and J dropped 2 bases, with 16 bases sitting between them. Germline values: CDR1 SGHKS, CDR2 YYEKEE (reference sequence).

As concerns this clonotype: Possible read error: a much larger clone is one base away. The chain uses TRBV7-6 and TRBJ1-1; D is unresolved. This CDR3 is built from 14 residues. Germline CDR1 is SGHVS and CDR2 is FNYEAQ. CDR3 nucleotides: TGTGCCAGCAGCTTGACCCGCATGAACGCTGAAGCTTTCTTT. It encodes CASSLTRMNAEAFF.

This chain uses TRBV7-6 with TRBJ2-3, with D possibly called TRBD1 or TRBD2 (5 bases each). Germline loops: CDR1 SGHVS, CDR2 FNYEAQ. The CDR3 runs 16 residues. Trimming removed 5 bases from V and 2 bases from J, with 17 bases in between. The CDR3 protein is CASSPSRDANTDTQYF. In DNA, the CDR3 is TGTGCCAGCAGCCCCAGCCGGGACGCAAACACAGATACGCAGTATTTT.

The rearrangement uses TRBV7-4 and TRBJ2-5; D may be TRBD1 or TRBD2 (5 bases each). Trimming took 1 base from V and 2 from J, leaving 20 bases between them. Germline lookup yields CDR1 SGHVT and CDR2 SQSDAQ. The CDR3 sequence is 18 residues long. Written as DNA, the CDR3 is TGTGCCAGCAGCTTAGTAGGACAAAAGAGGACGGGACAAGAGACCCAGTACTTC. It translates to CASSLVGQKRTGQETQYF.

The CDR3 protein is CASSHPGGSVDEQYF. The CDR3 DNA reads TGTGCCAGCAGCCACCCAGGGGGTAGTGTCGACGAGCAGTACTTC. The rearrangement uses TRBV5-4 and TRBJ2-7, with 7 bases that match TRBD1. Looked up from germline, CDR1 is SGHNT and CDR2 is YYREEE (reference sequence). The CDR3 sequence is 15 residues long. V gave up 4 bases and J gave up 5 bases; unmatched junction bases: 12.

The J gene is TRBJ2-5, the V gene TRBV7-6, with 8 bases that match TRBD2. The germline CDR1 and CDR2 sequences are SGHVS and FNYEAQ. The CDR3 sequence is 15 residues long. J lost 1 base, V lost 5 bases, and 6 bases had no gene match. The DNA for the CDR3 is TGTGCCAGCAGCGCCGCGGGGGGACTCCAAGAGACCCAGTACTTC. As protein: CASSAAGGLQETQYF.

Only a few counts were recorded for this clonotype. The V call is TRBV5-4, the J call TRBJ1-2; possible D gene TRBD1, 5 bases. CDR3 length equals 13 residues. Trimming removed 0 bases at V and 2 bases at J, with 5 bases between. The V gene's germline CDR1 is SGHNT and CDR2 YYREEE (reference sequence). The CDR3 nucleotides are TGTGCCAGCAGCTTGGGGGGGAACTATGGCTACACCTTC. Its translation is CASSLGGNYGYTF.

This clonotype appeared a few times. This sequence joins TRBV28 and TRBJ2-3, with TRBD2 identical over 14 bases. CDR3 length: 16 amino acids. V lost 7 bases, J lost 3 bases, and 6 bases stayed unmatched. Germline V gene data show CDR1 as MDHEN and CDR2 as SYDVKM. Here the CDR3 reads CASTLGLAGETDTQYF. CDR3 DNA sequence: TGTGCCAGCACCTTGGGACTAGCGGGGGAGACAGATACGCAGTATTTT.

This clonotype has more than one count but fewer than ten. The V call is TRBV11-1, the J call TRBJ2-1; D unclear. The CDR3 sequence is 16 residues long. The germline CDR1 and CDR2 sequences are SGHAT and FQDESV (reference sequence). Trimming cost V 5 bases and J 2 bases, with 16 bases left between them. The CDR3 sequence is CASSPYDLHPYNEQFF. The CDR3 nucleotides read TGTGCCAGCAGCCCATACGACCTCCACCCCTACAATGAGCAGTTCTTC.

The chain joins TRBV3-1 to TRBJ1-5, with a possible D match to TRBD1 (5 bases). Trimming took off 0 bases at V and 7 bases at J, with 13 bases between the two ends. The V gene's germline CDR1 is LGHDT and CDR2 YNNKEL (reference sequence). The CDR3 is 15 amino acids. The CDR3 nucleotides read TGTGCCAGCAGCCAAGATTTTGGGGGGGGGCAGCCCCAGCATTTT. This codes for CASSQDFGGGQPQHF.

This clonotype came up a few times. The genes are TRBV6-2 or TRBV6-3 and TRBJ2-1; 11 positions match TRBD1. The CDR3 runs 13 residues. V dropped 8 bases and J dropped 8; count of bases not matched to a gene: 5. Germline assignment: CDR1 MNHEY and CDR2 SVGEGT. CDR3 in DNA: TGTGCCAGCGGACAGGGGGCGGTATATGAGCAGTTCTTC. Translated: CASGQGAVYEQFF.

The chain joins TRBV4-2 to TRBJ1-3, with 9 bases lining up with TRBD1. Trimming at V came to 1 base and at J to 2 bases, leaving 12 bases not matched to a gene. Germline lookup yields CDR1 LGHNA and CDR2 YNFKEQ. There are 19 residues in the CDR3. CDR3 sequence reads: CASSQAYPGQGFTGNTIYF. Written as DNA, the CDR3 is TGTGCCAGCAGCCAAGCCTATCCGGGACAGGGCTTTACTGGAAACACCATATATTTT.

The V call is TRBV4-1, the J call TRBJ2-7; D remains unclear. The V and J ends lost 1 base and 5 bases respectively, with 15 bases between them. The CDR3 contains 15 residues. The V gene's germline CDR1 is MGHRA and CDR2 YSYEKL. The CDR3 DNA reads as TGCGCCAGCAGCCAAGGTGTCCGGGTGGGCGACGAGCAGTACTTC. Its translation is CASSQGVRVGDEQYF.

The chain recombines TRBV12-5 with TRBJ2-2; D uncertain. In germline, CDR1 is LGHNT, CDR2 FRNRAP. V shed 6 bases and J shed 6 bases, with 5 bases lying between them. The CDR3 runs to 11 residues. The CDR3 DNA is TGTGCTAGTGGGTCCGCCGGGGAGCTGTTTTTT. Amino acid sequence: CASGSAGELFF. Full variable domain (outside the CDR3, taken from reference TRBV12-5 and TRBJ2-2): DARVTQTPRHKVTEMGQEVTMRCQPILGHNTVFWYRQTMMQGLELLAYFRNRAPLDDSGMPKDRFSAEMPDATLATLKIQPSEPRDSAVYFCASGSAGELFFGEGSRLTVL.

This clonotype was counted a few times. The chain combines TRBV6-6 with TRBJ1-6, with D uncertain. Germline loops: CDR1 MNHNY, CDR2 SVGAGI (reference sequence). V shed 2 bases and J shed 7 bases, with 15 bases lying between them. This CDR3 is built from 16 residues. CDR3 sequence (DNA): TGTGCCAGCAGTTACGGGAGGGTGCGGTTCAATTCACCCCTCCACTTT. It encodes CASSYGRVRFNSPLHF.

This clonotype was detected a few times. The chain has TRBV20-1 and TRBJ1-2; D possibly corresponds to TRBD1 (5 bases). CDR3 length: 12 amino acids. Deletions cut 6 bases from V and 2 bases from J, with 10 bases between. Germline V gene sequence: CDR1 DFQATT, CDR2 SNEGSKA (reference sequence). CDR3 sequence (DNA): TGCAGTGCGAGCAGGGAGAACTATGGCTACACCTTC. Its protein product is CSASRENYGYTF.

The chain has TRBV4-1 and TRBJ1-1; a weak D match, TRBD1 (6 bases). This CDR3 contains 16 residues. Deletions cut 4 bases from V and 2 bases from J, with 17 bases between. The germline V gene has CDR1 MGHRA and CDR2 YSYEKL. The chain's CDR3 is CASSRESGVGNTEAFF. The CDR3 DNA follows: TGCGCCAGCAGCCGGGAATCAGGGGTAGGTAACACTGAAGCTTTCTTT.

In its sample, this clonotype was seen a few times. The gene calls are TRBV11-2 and TRBJ2-2, with 9 nucleotides matching TRBD2. Germline loops: CDR1 SGHAT, CDR2 FQNNGV. V dropped 3 bases and J dropped 5; count of bases not matched to a gene: 1. This CDR3 has 14 amino acids. CDR3 DNA: TGTGCCAGCAGCTTCCTAGCGGGGACCGGGGAGCTGTTTTTT. This gives the protein CASSFLAGTGELFF.

In its sample, this clonotype was seen a few times. The V gene is TRBV7-9, the J gene TRBJ1-2, with D hard to call. The germline CDR1 and CDR2 sequences are SEHNR and FQNEAQ (reference sequence). The CDR3 length is 14 residues. The V gene lost 3 bases and the J gene lost 6 bases, with 14 bases spanning the gap. This chain's CDR3 is CASSFPDRRDGYTF. The CDR3 DNA sequence: TGTGCCAGCAGCTTCCCTGACCGTCGGGATGGCTACACCTTC. The full variable domain, completed using reference TRBV7-9 and TRBJ1-2, is DTGVSQNPRHKITKRGQNVTFRCDPISEHNRLYWYRQTLGQGPEFLTYFQNEAQLEKSRLLSDRFSAERPKGSFSTLEIQRTEQGDSAMYLCASSFPDRRDGYTFGSGTRLTVV.

This clonotype was counted between two and nine times. V is TRBV20-1 and J is TRBJ1-2; D unresolved. With 3 bases removed from V and 7 bases from J, the gap between germline ends came to 0 bases. The CDR3 spans 8 residues. Germline CDR1 is DFQATT and CDR2 is SNEGSKA (reference sequence). The CDR3 DNA reads TGCAGTGCTAGTGGCTACACCTTC. The encoded protein is CSASGYTF.